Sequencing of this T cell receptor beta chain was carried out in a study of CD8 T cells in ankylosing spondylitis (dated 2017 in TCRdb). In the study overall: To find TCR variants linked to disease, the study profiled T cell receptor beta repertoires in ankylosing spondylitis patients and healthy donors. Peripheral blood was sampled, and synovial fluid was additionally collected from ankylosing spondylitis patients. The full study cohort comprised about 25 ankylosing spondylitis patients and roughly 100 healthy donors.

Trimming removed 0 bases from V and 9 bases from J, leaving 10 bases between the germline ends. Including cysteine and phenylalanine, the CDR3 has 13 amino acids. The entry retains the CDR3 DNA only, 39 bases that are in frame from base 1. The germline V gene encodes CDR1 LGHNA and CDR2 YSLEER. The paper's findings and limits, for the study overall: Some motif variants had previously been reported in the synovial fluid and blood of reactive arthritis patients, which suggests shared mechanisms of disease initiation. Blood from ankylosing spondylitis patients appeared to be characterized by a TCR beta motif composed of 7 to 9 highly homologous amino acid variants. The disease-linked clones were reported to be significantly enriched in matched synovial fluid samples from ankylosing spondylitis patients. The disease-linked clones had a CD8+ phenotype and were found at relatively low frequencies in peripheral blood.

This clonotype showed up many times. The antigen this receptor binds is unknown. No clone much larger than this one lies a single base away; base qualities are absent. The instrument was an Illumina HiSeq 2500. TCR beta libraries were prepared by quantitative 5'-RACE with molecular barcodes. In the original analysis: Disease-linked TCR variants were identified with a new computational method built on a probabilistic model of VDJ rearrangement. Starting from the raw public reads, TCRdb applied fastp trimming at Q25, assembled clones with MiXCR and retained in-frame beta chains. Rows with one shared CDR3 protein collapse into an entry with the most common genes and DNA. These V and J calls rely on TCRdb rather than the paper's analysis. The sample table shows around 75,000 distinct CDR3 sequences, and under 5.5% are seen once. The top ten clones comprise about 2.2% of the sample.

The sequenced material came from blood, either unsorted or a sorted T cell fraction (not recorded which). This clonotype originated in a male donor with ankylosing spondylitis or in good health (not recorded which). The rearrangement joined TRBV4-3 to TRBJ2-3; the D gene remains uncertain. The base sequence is TGCGCCAGCAGCCAAGATAAGGGAATAACGCAGTATTTT. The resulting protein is CASSQDKGITQYF.